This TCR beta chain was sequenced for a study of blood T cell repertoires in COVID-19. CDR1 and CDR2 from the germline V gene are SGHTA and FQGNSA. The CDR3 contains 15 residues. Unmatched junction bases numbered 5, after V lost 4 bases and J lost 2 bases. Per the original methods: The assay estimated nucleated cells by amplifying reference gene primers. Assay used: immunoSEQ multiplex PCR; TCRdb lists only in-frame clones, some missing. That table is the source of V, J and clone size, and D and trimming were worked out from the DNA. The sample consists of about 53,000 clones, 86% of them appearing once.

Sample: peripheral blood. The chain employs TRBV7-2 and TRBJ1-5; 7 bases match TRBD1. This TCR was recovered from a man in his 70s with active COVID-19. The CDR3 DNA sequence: TGTGCCAGCAGCTCCACAGGGGTTGGCAATCAGCCCCAGCATTTT. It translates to CASSSTGVGNQPQHF.